This T cell receptor beta chain was recorded in a study of blood T cell repertoires in COVID-19. Across the whole study: Samples representing acute and convalescent COVID-19 were sourced from the United States, Italy and Spain.

Germline V CDR1 and CDR2: SGHTA, FQGNSA. This CDR3 comprises 15 residues. Unmatched junction bases numbered 7, after V lost 5 bases and J lost 4 bases. Participant-reported clinical history was the basis for cohort assignment. Some clones are missing from TCRdb's copy, which holds only in-frame ones; the method was immunoSEQ multiplex PCR. Of about 400,000 clones in the sample, under 90% were seen once. This sequence was found in a woman under 40 who had recovered from COVID-19. The chain joins TRBV7-2 to TRBJ1-4; 7 bases fit TRBD1. The sequenced material came from PBMCs or T cells enriched from blood (not recorded which). This CDR3 is CASSPSTGFNEKLFF. The CDR3, as DNA: TGTGCCAGCAGCCCGTCGACAGGGTTTAATGAAAAACTGTTTTTT. Full variable domain (rest looked up from reference TRBV7-2 and TRBJ1-4): GAGVSQSPSNKVTEKGKDVELRCDPISGHTALYWYRQSLGQGLEFLIYFQGNSAPDKSGLPSDRFSAERTGGSVSTLTIQRTQQEDSAVYLCASSPSTGFNEKLFFGSGTQLSVL.